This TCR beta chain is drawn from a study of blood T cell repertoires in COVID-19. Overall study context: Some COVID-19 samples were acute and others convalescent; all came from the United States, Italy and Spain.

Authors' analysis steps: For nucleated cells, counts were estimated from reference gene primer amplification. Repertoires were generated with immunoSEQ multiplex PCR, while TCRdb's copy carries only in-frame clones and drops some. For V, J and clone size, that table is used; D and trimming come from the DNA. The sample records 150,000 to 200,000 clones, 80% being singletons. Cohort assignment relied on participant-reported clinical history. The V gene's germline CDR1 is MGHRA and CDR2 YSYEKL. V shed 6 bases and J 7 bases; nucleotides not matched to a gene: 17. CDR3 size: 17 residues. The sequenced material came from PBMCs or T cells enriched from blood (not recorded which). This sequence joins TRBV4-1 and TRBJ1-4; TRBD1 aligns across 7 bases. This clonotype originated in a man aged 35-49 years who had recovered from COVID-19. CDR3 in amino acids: CASSPRGITGVPEKLFF. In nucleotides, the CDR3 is TGCGCCAGCAGTCCAAGAGGTATAACAGGGGTTCCTGAAAAACTGTTTTTT.